A selection of T cell receptor beta chains follows, all from one sample in a study of OX40 agonist ivuxolimab in advanced cancers. The data were produced by immunoSEQ multiplex PCR, yet TCRdb's version contains in-frame clones alone and is incomplete. The sample lists roughly 64,000 clones, roughly 89% occurring once. The sample was CD4+ or CD8+ T cells sorted from blood, taken in a trial of the OX40 agonist ivuxolimab. These receptors were taken from an adult with an advanced solid tumor such as melanoma, head and neck, liver or kidney cancer. Each CDR3 is given with its conserved first and last residue. Each record gives: D gene, V gene, J gene, clone size, CDR3 DNA, CDR3 protein. The D gene is left open where the match is weak. Part of the rows lack a size; the others show once, few, many or a class for expanded clones.

TRBD2	TRBV7-8	TRBJ2-3	NA	TGTGCCAGCAGCTTCCAACTAGCGGGAGGGGGCGCAGATACGCAGTATTTT	CASSFQLAGGGADTQYF
NA	TRBV7-9	TRBJ2-1	NA	TGTGCCAGCAGCTTAAGTAGTAATGAGCAGTTCTTC	CASSLSSNEQFF
TRBD1	TRBV10-3	TRBJ1-3	NA	TGTGCCATCAGTGACTCGGACAGGGTCAGTGGAAACACCATATATTTT	CAISDSDRVSGNTIYF
NA	TRBV27	TRBJ2-4	NA	TGTGCCAGCAGTTCCAATCCAGGGGATCGGAACATTCAGTACTTC	CASSSNPGDRNIQYF
NA	TRBV6-6	TRBJ1-4	NA	TGTGCCAGCAGTTATAACACTGCAACTAATGAAAAACTGTTTTTT	CASSYNTATNEKLFF
NA	TRBV10-3	TRBJ2-5	NA	TGTGCCATCAGTGAGTCTGGCACCTTCCAAGAGACCCAGTACTTC	CAISESGTFQETQYF
NA	TRBV4-1	TRBJ2-1	once	TGCGCCAGCAGCCCACAAAGCCCCGGTGGGCCCCGGGTCTTC	CASSPQSPGGPRVF
NA	TRBV7-3	TRBJ2-3	NA	TGTGCCAGCAGGATGGGACACCGAAACACAGATACGCAGTATTTT	CASRMGHRNTDTQYF
TRBD2	TRBV4-1	TRBJ2-1	NA	TGCGCCAGCAGCCAAGAAATAGCGGGAGCCTACAATGAGCAGTTCTTC	CASSQEIAGAYNEQFF
TRBD1	TRBV19	TRBJ1-1	NA	TGTGCCAGTAGTATTAAGGGACAGGGGAGGGGAGCTTTCTTT	CASSIKGQGRGAFF
NA	TRBV6-1	TRBJ1-5	NA	TGTGCCAGCGGGGGGGGCAATCAGCCCCAGCATTTT	CASGGGNQPQHF
NA	TRBV7-3	TRBJ1-1	few	TGTGCCAGCAGCACTACGGGACTAATGAACACTGAAGCTTTCTTT	CASSTTGLMNTEAFF
TRBD1	TRBV11-2	TRBJ2-1	NA	TGTGCCAGCAGCCAAGATCCGGGACAGGGGTACAATGAGCAGTTCTTC	CASSQDPGQGYNEQFF
TRBD1	TRBV5-1	TRBJ2-5	NA	TGCGCCAGCAGCGACCCACGACAGGGCCGTGAGACCCAGTACTTC	CASSDPRQGRETQYF
TRBD2	TRBV11-2	TRBJ2-1	NA	TGTGCCAGCAGCCCCCGTGGGGGAGGGAACAATGAGCAGTTCTTC	CASSPRGGGNNEQFF
TRBD1	TRBV7-9	TRBJ1-6	NA	TGTGCCAGCAGCTTATTCGGACAGGGGGATTCACCCCTCCACTTT	CASSLFGQGDSPLHF
NA	TRBV30	TRBJ2-7	NA	TGTGCCTGGAGGGGGCGGACTGGCTCCTACGAGCAGTACTTC	CAWRGRTGSYEQYF
TRBD1	TRBV30	TRBJ1-2	NA	TGTGCCTGGAGTGTACTCTCGGGACAGGGGGCGCGGGGCTACACCTTC	CAWSVLSGQGARGYTF
NA	TRBV30	TRBJ2-1	NA	TGTGCCTGGCGGGGACTGCGATACAATGAGCAGTTCTTC	CAWRGLRYNEQFF
TRBD1	TRBV29-1	TRBJ1-1	NA	TGCAGCCTACACAGGGGAATGGTAGACACTGAAGCTTTCTTT	CSLHRGMVDTEAFF
NA	TRBV7-9	TRBJ1-5	few	TGTGCCAGCAGCTTTTCGAATCAGCCCCAGCATTTT	CASSFSNQPQHF
NA	TRBV7-3	TRBJ2-2	once	TGTGCCAGCAAGGACGGGACGGCGAACACCGGGGAGCTGTTTTTT	CASKDGTANTGELFF
TRBD1	TRBV7-3	TRBJ1-1	once	TGTGCCAGCAGGGTGGGACAGGGGAACACTGAAGCTTTCTTT	CASRVGQGNTEAFF
TRBD2	TRBV6-1	TRBJ2-3	NA	TGTGCCAGCAGTGAAAGCCGGGGGAGGGCCCGTGGGGGCACAGATACGCAGTATTTT	CASSESRGRARGGTDTQYF
TRBD1	TRBV5-1	TRBJ2-5	NA	TGCGCCAGCAGCTTGTCGGGACAGGGGACCCGGAGGTACCAAGAGACCCAGTACTTC	CASSLSGQGTRRYQETQYF
TRBD2	TRBV11-2	TRBJ2-3	NA	TGTGCCAGCAGCTCCGGGACTAGCGGGAGTCATACGCAGTATTTT	CASSSGTSGSHTQYF
TRBD1	TRBV18	TRBJ1-2	NA	TGTGCCAGCTCACCCGGAACAGGGGGCTGGGGCTACACCTTC	CASSPGTGGWGYTF
TRBD2	TRBV28	TRBJ2-3	NA	TGTGCCAGCACCGGGACTAGCGGGAGGGCCGTCCCCGATACGCAGTATTTT	CASTGTSGRAVPDTQYF
NA	TRBV18	TRBJ2-3	NA	TGTGCCAGCTCACCTCCCCAAGGGTGGACAGATACGCAGTATTTT	CASSPPQGWTDTQYF
NA	TRBV6-5	TRBJ2-1	NA	TGTGCCAGCAGTTACTCACTAGTACCCCCTTCGAATGAGCAGTTCTTC	CASSYSLVPPSNEQFF
TRBD2	TRBV5-1	TRBJ2-7	NA	TGCGCCAGCAGCTTGGAACTAGCGCGAACCTACGAGCAGTACTTC	CASSLELARTYEQYF
NA	TRBV5-4	TRBJ1-1	NA	TGTGCCAGCAGCGAGATCGACAGGGAAGCTTTCTTT	CASSEIDREAFF
NA	TRBV18	TRBJ1-4	NA	TGTGCCAGCTCGGACACAGGCGACCCTAATGAAAAACTGTTTTTT	CASSDTGDPNEKLFF
NA	TRBV19	TRBJ2-1	NA	TGTGCCAGTAGTATGTCCAAGGCCTCGAAGGGCCAAGTGTGGCAGTTCTTC	CASSMSKASKGQVWQFF
NA	TRBV7-9	TRBJ1-1	NA	TGTGCCAGCAGCTTTCTCAGGGAGCCGCGGACTGAAGCTTTCTTT	CASSFLREPRTEAFF
TRBD2	TRBV18	TRBJ2-1	NA	TGTGCCAGCTCGGGACTAGCGGGAGGGACCTACAATGAGCAGTTCTTC	CASSGLAGGTYNEQFF
NA	TRBV6-1	TRBJ1-1	NA	TGTGCCAGCAGCGCCATACCACGGGCGACTGAAGCTTTCTTT	CASSAIPRATEAFF
NA	TRBV7-2	TRBJ1-2	few	TGTGCCAGCAGCTTAGCCATGGAATATGGCTACACCTTC	CASSLAMEYGYTF
TRBD1	TRBV6-1	TRBJ2-7	NA	TGTGCCACCCTGGACAGGCTCTACGAGCAGTACTTC	CATLDRLYEQYF
NA	TRBV11-2	TRBJ2-7	NA	TGTGCCAGCAGCTCGCGACAGTCCTACGAGCAGTACTTC	CASSSRQSYEQYF
TRBD2	TRBV6-1	TRBJ2-1	NA	TGTGCCAGCAGTTTTCTAGCGGGAGGGCCTAATGAGCAGTTCTTC	CASSFLAGGPNEQFF